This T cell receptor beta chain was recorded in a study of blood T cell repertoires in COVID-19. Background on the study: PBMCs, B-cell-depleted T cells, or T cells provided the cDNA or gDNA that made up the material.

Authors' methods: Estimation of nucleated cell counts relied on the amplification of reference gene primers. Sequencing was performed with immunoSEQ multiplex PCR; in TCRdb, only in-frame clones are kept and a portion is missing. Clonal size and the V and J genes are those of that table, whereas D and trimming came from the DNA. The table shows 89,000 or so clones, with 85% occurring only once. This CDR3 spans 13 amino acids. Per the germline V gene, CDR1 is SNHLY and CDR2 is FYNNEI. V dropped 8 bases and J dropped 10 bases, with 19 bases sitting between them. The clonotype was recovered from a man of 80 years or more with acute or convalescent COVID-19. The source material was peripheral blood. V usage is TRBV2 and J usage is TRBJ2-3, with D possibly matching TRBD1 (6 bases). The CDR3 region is CASSKGGGMAQYF. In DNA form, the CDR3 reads TGTGCCAGCTCTAAAGGGGGTGGGATGGCGCAGTATTTT.